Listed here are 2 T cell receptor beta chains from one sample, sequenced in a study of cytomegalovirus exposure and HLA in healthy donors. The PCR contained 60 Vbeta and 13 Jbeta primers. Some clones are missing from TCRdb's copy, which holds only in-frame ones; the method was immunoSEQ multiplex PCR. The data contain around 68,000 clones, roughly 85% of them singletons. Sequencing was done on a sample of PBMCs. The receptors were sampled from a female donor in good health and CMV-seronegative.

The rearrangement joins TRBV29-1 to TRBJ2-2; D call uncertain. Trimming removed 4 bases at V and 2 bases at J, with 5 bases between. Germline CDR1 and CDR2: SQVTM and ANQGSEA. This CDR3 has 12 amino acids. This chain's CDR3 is CSVVKNTGELFF. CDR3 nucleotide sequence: TGCAGCGTTGTTAAAAACACCGGGGAGCTGTTTTTT.

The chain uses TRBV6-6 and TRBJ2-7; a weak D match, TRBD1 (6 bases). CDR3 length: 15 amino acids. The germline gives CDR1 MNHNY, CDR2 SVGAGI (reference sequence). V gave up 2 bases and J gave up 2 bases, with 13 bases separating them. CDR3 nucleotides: TGTGCCAGCAGTTACGCCGGACAGAGAACCTACGAGCAGTACTTC. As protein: CASSYAGQRTYEQYF.